A selection of T cell receptor beta chains follows, all from one sample in a study of T cell responses to AZD1222 COVID-19 vaccine. Generated by immunoSEQ multiplex PCR, the TCRdb table keeps only in-frame clones and is missing some. The table lists 95,000 to 150,000 clones, under 85% of them singletons. The sample was peripheral blood, taken on day 0 of AZD1222 vaccination. The receptor source for this set is an adult in good health. The CDR3 runs from the conserved cysteine through the conserved F or W. The D gene is left open where the match is weak. Some rows have no size entry. The others give once, few or many, or a class for an expanded clone.

TRBJ2-7	TRBV2	TRBD1	-	CASSERTGWEQYF	TGTGCCAGCAGTGAAAGGACAGGGTGGGAGCAGTACTTC
TRBJ2-1	TRBV11-2	-	-	CASSLGANSWSSYNEQFF	TGTGCCAGCAGCTTAGGGGCCAACAGCTGGAGCTCCTACAATGAGCAGTTCTTC
TRBJ1-4	TRBV28	-	few	CAGGTTNEKLFF	TGTGCCGGCGGGACAACTAATGAAAAACTGTTTTTT
TRBJ2-3	TRBV7-9	TRBD2	-	CASLTGGDTQYF	TGTGCCAGCCTAACGGGGGGAGATACGCAGTATTTT
TRBJ1-6	TRBV12-3/TRBV12-4	TRBD1	once	CASSSRQGSPLHF	TGTGCCAGCAGTTCAAGACAGGGTTCACCCCTCCACTTT
TRBJ2-7	TRBV11-2	-	-	CASSPGGPGGYYEQYF	TGTGCCAGCAGCCCCGGGGGGCCCGGGGGGTACTACGAGCAGTACTTC
TRBJ1-6	TRBV5-1	-	once	CASSSEGPPNSPLHF	TGCGCCAGCAGCTCCGAGGGCCCGCCTAATTCACCCCTCCACTTT
TRBJ2-7	TRBV5-8	-	-	CASSLYYEQYF	TGTGCCAGCAGCCTCTACTACGAGCAGTACTTC
TRBJ2-5	TRBV15	-	-	CATSGGPETQYF	TGTGCCACCAGCGGGGGACCAGAGACCCAGTACTTC
TRBJ1-5	TRBV5-6	-	-	CASSTRLREPQHF	TGTGCCAGCAGCACCCGGCTCCGGGAGCCCCAGCATTTT
TRBJ1-2	TRBV4-3	-	medium-sized	CASSHTRTGYLGYTF	TGCGCCAGCAGCCACACGCGGACGGGATATCTTGGCTACACCTTC
TRBJ2-2	TRBV7-9	TRBD1	-	CASSFPQGGPTHTGELFF	TGTGCCAGCAGCTTTCCCCAAGGGGGCCCAACCCACACCGGGGAGCTGTTTTTT
TRBJ2-4	TRBV19	TRBD2	-	CASSIGTRKNIQYF	TGTGCCAGTAGTATAGGGACTAGAAAAAACATTCAGTACTTC
TRBJ1-4	TRBV19	-	-	CASAAGPAYGKEKLFF	TGTGCCAGTGCGGCGGGGCCCGCGTACGGGAAAGAAAAACTGTTTTTT
TRBJ2-1	TRBV12-3/TRBV12-4	-	-	CASSHSHNEQFF	TGTGCCAGCAGTCACTCCCACAATGAGCAGTTCTTC
TRBJ2-7	TRBV7-2	-	-	CASSLVTRLSEQYF	TGTGCCAGCAGCTTAGTGACTAGGTTGAGCGAGCAGTACTTC
TRBJ2-5	TRBV18	TRBD2	-	CASSPGLAGGPGTQYF	TGTGCCAGCTCACCCGGACTAGCGGGGGGGCCTGGGACCCAGTACTTC
TRBJ2-1	TRBV5-1	-	-	CASSLEAGSRHNEQFF	TGCGCCAGCAGCTTGGAGGCAGGGAGTCGACACAATGAGCAGTTCTTC
TRBJ2-2	TRBV6-4	-	-	CASSVGTTGELFF	TGTGCCAGCAGTGTTGGGACTACCGGGGAGCTGTTTTTT
TRBJ2-5	TRBV20-1	TRBD2	-	CSASIAGGRRETQYF	TGCAGTGCTAGTATAGCGGGGGGGCGAAGGGAGACCCAGTACTTC
TRBJ1-2	TRBV6-2/TRBV6-3	-	-	CASSYLRYGYTF	TGTGCCAGCAGTTACTTACGCTATGGCTACACCTTC
TRBJ2-7	TRBV28	-	-	CASSDTTRYF	TGTGCCAGCAGTGACACAACTAGGTACTTC
TRBJ2-1	TRBV7-9	TRBD2	once	CASSPTSGNYNEQFF	TGTGCCAGCAGCCCTACTAGCGGCAATTACAATGAGCAGTTCTTC
TRBJ1-6	TRBV6-5	-	-	CASSYLSSYNSPLHF	TGTGCCAGCAGTTACCTGAGCTCCTATAATTCACCCCTCCACTTT
TRBJ2-2	TRBV4-3	-	-	CASSPRVLRELFF	TGCGCCAGCAGCCCACGCGTTTTGAGGGAGCTGTTTTTT
TRBJ1-2	TRBV6-6	-	-	CASSYERGGGYTF	TGTGCCAGCAGTTACGAAAGGGGTGGTGGCTACACCTTC
TRBJ2-5	TRBV6-5	-	-	CASSYGGGQGETQYF	TGTGCCAGCAGTTACGGAGGAGGGCAGGGAGAGACCCAGTACTTC
TRBJ1-2	TRBV13	-	-	CASSSDGSYAGGYTF	TGTGCCAGCAGCTCCGACGGTTCCTATGCCGGTGGCTACACCTTC